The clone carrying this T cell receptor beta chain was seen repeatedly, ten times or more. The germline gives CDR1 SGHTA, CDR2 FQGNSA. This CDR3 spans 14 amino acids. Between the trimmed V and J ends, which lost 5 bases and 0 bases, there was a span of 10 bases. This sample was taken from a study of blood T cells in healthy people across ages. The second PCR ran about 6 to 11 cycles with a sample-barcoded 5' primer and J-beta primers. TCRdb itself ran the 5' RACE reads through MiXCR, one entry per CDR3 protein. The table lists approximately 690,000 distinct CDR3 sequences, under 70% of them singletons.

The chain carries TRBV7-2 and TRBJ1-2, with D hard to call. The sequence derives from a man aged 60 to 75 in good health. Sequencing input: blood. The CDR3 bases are TGTGCCAGCAGCCCCGGCGGTACTAACTATGGCTACACCTTC. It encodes CASSPGGTNYGYTF.